These 11 T cell receptor beta chains share one sample of origin, sequenced in a study of CD8 T cells in ankylosing spondylitis. MiXCR, applied by TCRdb to the 5' RACE reads, yields one record per CDR3 protein. The sample lists approximately 100,000 distinct CDR3 sequences, about 8.5% occurring once. Sequencing input: blood, either unsorted or a sorted T cell fraction (not recorded which). The receptors shown here come from a male donor with ankylosing spondylitis or in good health (not recorded which).

This clonotype has at least ten counts. The chain employs TRBV5-1 and TRBJ2-5; TRBD2 matches at 7 bases. This CDR3 has 13 amino acids. J lost 2 bases, V lost 5 bases, and 3 bases had no gene match. CDR1 SGHRS and CDR2 YFSETQ come from the germline V gene. The CDR3 DNA reads TGCGCCAGCAGTGCGGGAGTTCAAGAGACCCAGTACTTC. Its protein is CASSAGVQETQYF.

V usage is TRBV7-2 and J usage is TRBJ1-1; D gene unclear. This CDR3 has 14 amino acids. The ends were cut back, 7 bases at V and 1 base at J, with 13 bases in the middle. Germline assignment: CDR1 SGHTA and CDR2 FQGNSA. The CDR3 loop reads CASTPINWNTEAFF. The CDR3, as DNA: TGTGCCAGCACCCCCATTAACTGGAACACTGAAGCTTTCTTT.

This clonotype showed up just a few times. The chain recombines TRBV12-5 with TRBJ2-5; no firm D call. V gave up 2 bases and J gave up 7 bases, with 11 bases separating them. The germline gives CDR1 LGHNT, CDR2 FRNRAP. The CDR3 covers 13 residues. The CDR3 loop reads CASGLIGLGTQYF. The CDR3 DNA follows: TGTGCTAGTGGTTTGATCGGGTTGGGGACCCAGTACTTC.

This clonotype was detected many times. V is TRBV19 and J is TRBJ2-4; TRBD1 agrees at 7 bases. This CDR3 contains 14 residues. The trim removed 5 bases at V and 8 bases at J, leaving 9 bases unmatched. CDR1 LNHDA and CDR2 SQIVND come from the germline V gene (reference sequence). CDR3: CASSVDRELDIQYF. The DNA for the CDR3 is TGTGCCAGTAGTGTCGACAGGGAGCTTGACATTCAGTACTTC. Using reference TRBV19 and TRBJ2-4 for the parts outside the CDR3, the full variable domain is DGGITQSPKYLFRKEGQNVTLSCEQNLNHDAMYWYRQDPGQGLRLIYYSQIVNDFQKGDIAEGYSVSREKKESFPLTVTSAQKNPTAFYLCASSVDRELDIQYFGAGTRLSVL.

This clonotype was seen many times. This chain links TRBV5-1 with TRBJ2-5; TRBD1 or TRBD2 may be the D gene (5 bases each). V lost 7 bases to trimming and J lost 4 bases, with 17 bases between them. The CDR3 has 14 amino acids. Germline values: CDR1 SGHRS, CDR2 YFSETQ. The CDR3, as DNA: TGCGCCAGCTTCACCGGGTTTGGGGGAGAGACCCAGTACTTC. Its protein product is CASFTGFGGETQYF.

This clonotype was observed many times. The chain uses TRBV5-6 and TRBJ2-7; weak D call: TRBD1 (6 bases). Trimming shortened V by 4 bases and J by 0 bases, and 11 bases separated the two germline ends. Germline V gene data show CDR1 as SGHDT and CDR2 as YYEEEE. The CDR3 runs to 14 residues. CDR3 loop: CASSIQGSSYEQYF. The CDR3 coding sequence is TGTGCCAGCAGCATACAGGGTAGCTCCTACGAGCAGTACTTC. Supplemented by reference TRBV5-6 and TRBJ2-7, the full variable domain reads DAGVTQSPTHLIKTRGQQVTLRCSPKSGHDTVSWYQQALGQGPQFIFQYYEEEERQRGNFPDRFSGHQFPNYSSELNVNALLLGDSALYLCASSIQGSSYEQYFGPGTRLTVT.

This clonotype was recorded many times. Sequence at one end of the junction differs from germline and may be a read error. The chain uses TRBV11-2 and TRBJ1-1, with D uncertain. CDR1 is SGHAT, CDR2 FQNNGV, per germline. CDR3 length: 14 residues. The CDR3 DNA reads TGTGCCAGCAGCCTAGAGAAGGGAGTAGGTGAAGCTTTCTTT. It specifies CASSLEKGVGEAFF.

This clonotype was seen at least ten times. The chain links TRBV9 to TRBJ1-3; possibly TRBD1 for D (6 bases). There are 14 residues in the CDR3. The ends were cut back, 10 bases at V and 0 bases at J, with 14 bases in the middle. Per germline, CDR1 SGDLS and CDR2 YYNGEE. CDR3 loop: CASRGPGSGNTIYF. In DNA form, the CDR3 reads TGTGCCTCCCGGGGGCCCGGCTCTGGAAACACCATATATTTT.

This clonotype was picked up many times. V is TRBV4-3 and J is TRBJ1-5; D unresolved. The CDR3 sequence is 14 residues long. Between the trimmed V and J ends, which lost 0 bases and 9 bases, there was a span of 12 bases. Germline V lookup: CDR1 LGHNA, CDR2 YSLEER. CDR3 DNA: TGCGCCAGCAGCCAAGATTTGGGCCTTGGGCCCCAGCATTTT. Its protein is CASSQDLGLGPQHF.

This clonotype has ten or more counts. The chain links TRBV10-3 to TRBJ2-3; the match to TRBD1 covers 7 bases. Germline-derived CDR1 and CDR2 are ENHRY and SYGVKD. The CDR3 is 14 amino acids. The ends lost 6 bases at V and 2 bases at J; junction bases unmatched: 5. CDR3 coding DNA: TGTGCCATCAGGCCCGGGACAGCCACAGATACGCAGTATTTT. Its protein product is CAIRPGTATDTQYF.

This clonotype was seen at least ten times. The chain has TRBV5-1 and TRBJ2-3, with 7 bases fitting TRBD2. The germline gives CDR1 SGHRS, CDR2 YFSETQ. The CDR3 loop spans 15 amino acids. The V gene end was trimmed by 4 bases and the J gene end by 5 bases; junction bases not matched to a gene: 10. The DNA for the CDR3 is TGCGCCAGCAGCCGCGGGACTATCGTGGGAGATACGCAGTATTTT. This codes for CASSRGTIVGDTQYF.